The present T cell receptor (beta chain) was sequenced within a study of blood T cell repertoires in COVID-19. In the source study's methods: Amplification of reference gene primers provided the estimated nucleated cell counts. Libraries were prepared by immunoSEQ multiplex PCR; TCRdb keeps only in-frame clonotypes and omits some of them. V and J calls and clone size are copied from that table; D and trimming were computed from the DNA. The sample contains 250,000 to 400,000 clones, under 90% of which appear only once. The source of this sequence is a woman aged 25-40 years with COVID-19, enrolled during active disease. The sequenced material came from peripheral blood.

The CDR3 DNA sequence: TGTGCCAGCAGCTACAGGGGGGCGAACACTGAAGCTTTCTTT. The encoded protein is CASSYRGANTEAFF. The chain uses TRBV27 and TRBJ1-1; 8 bases map to TRBD1. This CDR3 spans 14 amino acids. Per the germline V gene, CDR1 is MNHEY and CDR2 is SMNVEV (reference sequence). The J segment lost 1 base and the V segment lost 6 bases, leaving 4 bases of the junction unmatched.